A single T cell receptor (beta chain) is shown here with its context. The data are from a study of PD-1 blockade in classical Hodgkin lymphoma. Assay used: immunoSEQ multiplex PCR; TCRdb lists only in-frame clones, some missing. The table lists 25,000 to 35,000 clones, around four fifths of them singletons, with about 20% in the top ten. Brentuximab vedotin exposure varied among the patients, all of whom had relapsed after autologous stem cell transplantation. The CDR3 is made up of 13 amino acids. Between the trimmed V and J ends, which lost 1 base and 2 bases, there was a span of 6 bases. CDR1 SGHTA and CDR2 FQGNSA come from the germline V gene.

Here the sequenced sample was peripheral blood mononuclear cells (PBMCs), taken before the second cycle of nivolumab. J is TRBJ2-7 and V is TRBV7-2; no definite D call. The sequence derives from a human donor with classical Hodgkin lymphoma. The DNA for the CDR3 is TGTGCCAGCAGCTTAGTGGGGACCTACGAGCAGTACTTC. Translated, it gives CASSLVGTYEQYF. The full variable domain, its missing parts supplied by reference TRBV7-2 and TRBJ2-7, is GAGVSQSPSNKVTEKGKDVELRCDPISGHTALYWYRQSLGQGLEFLIYFQGNSAPDKSGLPSDRFSAERTGGSVSTLTIQRTQQEDSAVYLCASSLVGTYEQYFGPGTRLTVT.